This T cell receptor (beta chain) came from a study of identical twins. In this sample, this clonotype turned up once. TCRdb re-derived calls from the 5' RACE reads in MiXCR, one entry per CDR3 protein. This table has about 470,000 distinct CDR3 sequences, 24% appearing once. These data are also associated with another study on T cells expressing NK-cell markers.

The source is a woman aged 18-30 years in good health. The sample comprised CD4+ T cells sorted from blood.

CDR3 region: CATSRDLKGGTEAFF. In DNA form, the CDR3 reads TGTGCCACCAGCAGAGATCTGAAAGGGGGCACTGAAGCTTTCTTT. This sequence joins TRBV15 and TRBJ1-1; the D gene is possibly TRBD1 (6 bases). The germline V and J ends were trimmed by 0 bases and 4 bases, with 12 bases remaining between them. This CDR3 has 15 amino acids. Germline V gene sequence: CDR1 LNHNV, CDR2 YYDKDF (reference sequence).